This T cell receptor (beta chain) was sequenced for a study of early stage breast cancer tumors. Measured with immunoSEQ multiplex PCR; TCRdb has only the in-frame clones, and not every one. The table has some 11,000 clones, roughly 69% seen once. About this clone itself: Its antigen is undetermined.

Germline V CDR1 and CDR2: LGHNA, YNFKEQ. CDR3 size: 16 residues. V dropped 6 bases and J dropped 3; count of bases not matched to a gene: 9. Study-wide points: Functional markers like CD4, CD8 and FOXP3 were missed in bulk sequencing.

The specimen sequenced was breast tumor tissue. This receptor was obtained from a person in their 40s with breast cancer. V is TRBV4-2 and J is TRBJ1-4; 8 bases match TRBD1. CDR3 DNA sequence: TGTGCCAGCAGACAGACAGGGGCGGGAGCTAATGAAAAACTGTTTTTT. Protein product: CASRQTGAGANEKLFF.